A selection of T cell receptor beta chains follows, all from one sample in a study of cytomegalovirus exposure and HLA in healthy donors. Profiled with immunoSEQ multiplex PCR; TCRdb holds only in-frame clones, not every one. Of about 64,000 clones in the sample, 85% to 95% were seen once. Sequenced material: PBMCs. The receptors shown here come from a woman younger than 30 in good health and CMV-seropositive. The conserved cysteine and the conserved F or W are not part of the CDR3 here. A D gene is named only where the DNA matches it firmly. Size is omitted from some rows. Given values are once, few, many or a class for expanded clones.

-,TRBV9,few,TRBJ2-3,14,ASSGGALPSADTQY
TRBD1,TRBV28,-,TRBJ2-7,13,ASSSGTGGPYEQY
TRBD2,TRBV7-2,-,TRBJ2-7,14,ASSPPRLAGVYEQY
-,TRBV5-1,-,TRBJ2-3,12,ASSLRDTTDTQY
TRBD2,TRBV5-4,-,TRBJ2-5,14,ASSLESGGYQETQY
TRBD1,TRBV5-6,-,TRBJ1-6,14,ASSFTGGIYNSPLH
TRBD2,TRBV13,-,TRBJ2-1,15,ASSLGLMGLAQYEQF
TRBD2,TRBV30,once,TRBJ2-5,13,AWSGTKWGQETQY
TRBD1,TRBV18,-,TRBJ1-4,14,ASSQGQGAPNEKLF
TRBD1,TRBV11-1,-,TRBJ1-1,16,ASSWGQRYSIRNTEAF
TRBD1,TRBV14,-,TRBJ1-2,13,ASSWSTGLNYGYT
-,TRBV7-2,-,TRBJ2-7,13,ASSLDSNAAYEQY
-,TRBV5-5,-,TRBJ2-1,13,ASSLTISSYNEQF
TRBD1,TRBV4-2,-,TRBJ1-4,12,ASSKTGDSEKLF
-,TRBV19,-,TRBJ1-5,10,ASSYINQPQH
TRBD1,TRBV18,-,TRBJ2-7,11,ASRPGQVNEQY
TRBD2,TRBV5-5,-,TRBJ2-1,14,ASSRERGEIYNEQF
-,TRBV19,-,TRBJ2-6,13,ASREQVSGANVLT
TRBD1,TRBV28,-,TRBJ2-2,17,ASSLLSGQGAPRTGELF
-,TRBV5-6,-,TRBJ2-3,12,ASSPKTVKYTQY
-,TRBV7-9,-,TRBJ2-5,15,ASSLAMLQVRQETQY
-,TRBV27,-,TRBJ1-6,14,ASSFGGVSYNSPLH
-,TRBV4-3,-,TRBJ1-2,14,ASSQEWTGFYYGYT
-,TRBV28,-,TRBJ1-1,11,ASRAGGNTEAF
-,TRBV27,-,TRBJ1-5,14,ASSGLGAGANQPQH
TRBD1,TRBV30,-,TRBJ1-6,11,AWSGQGGSPLH
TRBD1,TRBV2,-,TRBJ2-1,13,ASRRDRVPNNEQF
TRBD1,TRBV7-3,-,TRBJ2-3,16,ASTSTNGAGGITDTQY
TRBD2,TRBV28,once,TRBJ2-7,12,ASSSRTSGYEQY
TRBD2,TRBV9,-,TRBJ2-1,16,ASSPALNLAGTYNEQF
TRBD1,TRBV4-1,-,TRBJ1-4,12,ASSPVQGDEKLF
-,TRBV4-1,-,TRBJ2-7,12,ASSQDLKTRALY
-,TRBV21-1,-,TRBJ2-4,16,ASSTWTSASRAKNIQY
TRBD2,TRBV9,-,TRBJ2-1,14,ASSVKLAGELDEQF
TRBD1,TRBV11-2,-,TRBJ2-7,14,ASSLDQGQGFYEQY
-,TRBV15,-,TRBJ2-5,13,ATSSSPRGQETQY